A few counts support the clone carrying this TCR beta chain. The target antigen is unknown. Germline V gives CDR1 SQVTM, CDR2 ANQGSEA. V was pared by 6 bases and J by 4 bases, with 15 bases between. The CDR3 contains 13 residues. The data are from a study of OX40 agonist ivuxolimab in advanced cancers. Overall study context: Patients were treated with ivuxolimab, an agonistic anti-OX40 (CD134) antibody. At 65% to 85% male, the cohort had a mean age of 60 years, ranging from about 23 to 79. Partial responses were achieved by three patients: one hepatocellular carcinoma, two cutaneous melanoma.

Only in-frame clones appear in the TCRdb table, and some are missing; sequencing was by immunoSEQ multiplex PCR. This sample has over 55,000 clones; approximately 89% occur once, and the top ten carry around 1.1%. Findings and limits, study-wide: Clones of CD4+ and CD8+ blood T cells grew by week 6 at doses of 0.1 to 3.0 mg/kg.

The sequenced sample was CD4+ or CD8+ T cells sorted from blood, obtained in a trial of the OX40 agonist ivuxolimab. This TCR derives from an adult with an advanced solid tumor such as melanoma, head and neck, liver or kidney cancer. This chain links TRBV29-1 with TRBJ1-1, with D unresolved. Here the CDR3 DNA reads TGCAGCGTCGCGCGCCCGGAGGTCACTGAAGCTTTCTTT. Protein: CSVARPEVTEAFF. Full variable domain (missing parts from reference TRBV29-1 and TRBJ1-1): SAVISQKPSRDICQRGTSLTIQCQVDSQVTMMFWYRQQPGQSLTLIATANQGSEATYESGFVIDKFPISRPNLTFSTLTVSNMSPEDSSIYLCSVARPEVTEAFFGQGTRLTVV.